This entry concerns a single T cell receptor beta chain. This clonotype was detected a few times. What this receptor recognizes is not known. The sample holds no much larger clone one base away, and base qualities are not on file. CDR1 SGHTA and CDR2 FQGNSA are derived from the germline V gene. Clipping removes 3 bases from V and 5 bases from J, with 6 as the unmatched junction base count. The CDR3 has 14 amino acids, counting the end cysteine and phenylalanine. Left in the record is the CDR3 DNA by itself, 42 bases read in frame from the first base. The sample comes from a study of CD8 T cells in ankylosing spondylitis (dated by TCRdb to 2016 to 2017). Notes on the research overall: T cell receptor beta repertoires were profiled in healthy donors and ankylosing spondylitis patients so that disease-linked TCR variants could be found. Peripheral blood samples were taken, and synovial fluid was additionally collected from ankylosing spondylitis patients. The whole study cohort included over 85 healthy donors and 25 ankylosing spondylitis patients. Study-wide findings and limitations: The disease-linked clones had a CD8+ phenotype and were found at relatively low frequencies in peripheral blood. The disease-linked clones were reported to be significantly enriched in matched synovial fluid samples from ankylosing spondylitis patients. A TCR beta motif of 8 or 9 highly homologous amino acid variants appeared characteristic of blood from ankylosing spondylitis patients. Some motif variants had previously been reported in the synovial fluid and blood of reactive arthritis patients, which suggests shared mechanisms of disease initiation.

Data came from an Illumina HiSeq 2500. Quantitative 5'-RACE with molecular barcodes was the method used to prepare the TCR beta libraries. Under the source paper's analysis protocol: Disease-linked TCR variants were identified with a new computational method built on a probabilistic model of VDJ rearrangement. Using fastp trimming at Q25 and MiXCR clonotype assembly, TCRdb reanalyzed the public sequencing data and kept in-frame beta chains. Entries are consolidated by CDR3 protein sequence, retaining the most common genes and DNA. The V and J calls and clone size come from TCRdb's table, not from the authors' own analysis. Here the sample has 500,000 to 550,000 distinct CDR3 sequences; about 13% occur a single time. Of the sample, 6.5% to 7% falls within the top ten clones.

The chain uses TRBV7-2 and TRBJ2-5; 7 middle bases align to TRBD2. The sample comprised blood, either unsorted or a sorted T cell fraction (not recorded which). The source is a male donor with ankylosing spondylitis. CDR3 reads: CASSFQRGGETQYF. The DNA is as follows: TGTGCCAGCAGCTTTCAGCGGGGCGGGGAGACCCAGTACTTC.